The present T cell receptor beta chain was sequenced within a study of pediatric ulcerative colitis. Study-level findings and limits: All ulcerative colitis patients, but no controls, carried two rectal clonotypes. Ulcerative colitis patients shared more blood-rectal clones than controls.

Up to 500,000 reads were sequenced per sample. Here immunoSEQ multiplex PCR was the method, and the copy in TCRdb shows in-frame clones only, minus some. The data show roughly 60,000 clones, around 86% seen once. Control subjects, colonoscoped for suspected IBD, had macroscopically and histologically normal endoscopy. Between the trimmed V and J ends, which lost 6 bases and 6 bases, there was a span of 14 bases. The CDR3 contains 13 residues. Germline lookup yields CDR1 MNHEY and CDR2 SVGAGI. A remark on this clone: What it binds is not known.

The sequencing input was blood. This chain joins TRBV6-5 and TRBJ1-2, with a possible D match to TRBD1 (5 bases). This TCR derives from a boy aged 5 to 17 who was a control in a study of pediatric ulcerative colitis. This chain's CDR3 is CASRSGTDHGYTF. CDR3 sequence (DNA): TGTGCCAGCAGGTCCGGGACTGATCATGGCTACACCTTC.